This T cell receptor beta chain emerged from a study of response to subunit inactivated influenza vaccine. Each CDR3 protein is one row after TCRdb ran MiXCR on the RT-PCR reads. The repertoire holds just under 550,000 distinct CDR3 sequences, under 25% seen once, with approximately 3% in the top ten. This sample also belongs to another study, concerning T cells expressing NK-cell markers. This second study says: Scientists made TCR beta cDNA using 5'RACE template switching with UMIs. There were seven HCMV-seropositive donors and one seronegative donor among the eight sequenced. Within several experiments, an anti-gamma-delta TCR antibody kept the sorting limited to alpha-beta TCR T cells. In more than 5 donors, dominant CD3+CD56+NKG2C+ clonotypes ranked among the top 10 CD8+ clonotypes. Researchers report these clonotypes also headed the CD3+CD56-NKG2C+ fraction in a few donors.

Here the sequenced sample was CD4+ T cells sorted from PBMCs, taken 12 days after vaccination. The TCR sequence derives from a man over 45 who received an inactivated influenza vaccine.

The CDR3 DNA reads as TGTGCCAGCAGTGCTACAGGGGGATATCAGCCCCAGCATTTT. Encoded protein: CASSATGGYQPQHF. The gene calls are TRBV25-1 and TRBJ1-5; TRBD1 agrees at 8 bases. The trim removed 4 bases at V and 5 bases at J, leaving 4 bases unmatched. The CDR3 length is 14 residues. CDR1 and CDR2 from the germline V gene are MGHDK and SYGVNS.